Listed below are T cell receptor beta chains from one sample, sequenced in a study of OX40 agonist ivuxolimab in advanced cancers. Using immunoSEQ multiplex PCR, the repertoire was profiled, and TCRdb retains in-frame clones only, with some absent. The sample includes nearly 60,000 clones, approximately 75% of them seen just once. This sample comprised CD4+ or CD8+ T cells sorted from blood, obtained in a trial of the OX40 agonist ivuxolimab. The receptors shown here come from an adult with an advanced solid tumor such as melanoma, head and neck, liver or kidney cancer. Each CDR3 is given with its conserved first and last residue. Each record gives: CDR3 DNA, CDR3 protein, V gene, clone size, D gene, J gene. A D gene is named only where the DNA matches it firmly. Expanded clones are given a class, and other clones once, few, many or no size at all.

cdr3_nt: TGTGCCAGCAGTGAAGGGACTCAACCGAATGAAAAACTGTTTTTT
cdr3_aa: CASSEGTQPNEKLFF
v_call: TRBV6-1
clone_size: -
d_call: -
j_call: TRBJ1-4

cdr3_nt: TGTGCCAGCAGTTACTCGAGGGGGATCTATGGCTACACCTTC
cdr3_aa: CASSYSRGIYGYTF
v_call: TRBV6-5
clone_size: -
d_call: -
j_call: TRBJ1-2

cdr3_nt: TGTGCCACCCTCCGGCCTAGCACAGATACGCAGTATTTT
cdr3_aa: CATLRPSTDTQYF
v_call: TRBV6-5
clone_size: -
d_call: -
j_call: TRBJ2-3

cdr3_nt: TGTGCCAGTAGTCCCCGGGACAGGGTCTCTGGGGCCAACGTCCTGACTTTC
cdr3_aa: CASSPRDRVSGANVLTF
v_call: TRBV19
clone_size: few
d_call: TRBD1
j_call: TRBJ2-6

cdr3_nt: TGTGCCACCAGCAGAGATAGGCCCTTCGAGCAGTACTTC
cdr3_aa: CATSRDRPFEQYF
v_call: TRBV15
clone_size: -
d_call: -
j_call: TRBJ2-7

cdr3_nt: TGTGCCAGCAGTTACGGGGGGGGTGACACTGAAGCTTTCTTT
cdr3_aa: CASSYGGGDTEAFF
v_call: TRBV6-6
clone_size: -
d_call: -
j_call: TRBJ1-1

cdr3_nt: TGTGCCACCAGCAGGGACAGGACCGCCTACGAGCAGTACTTC
cdr3_aa: CATSRDRTAYEQYF
v_call: TRBV15
clone_size: -
d_call: TRBD1
j_call: TRBJ2-7

cdr3_nt: TGCGCCAGCAGCCAGTGGACAGGGGGAGCTTTCTTT
cdr3_aa: CASSQWTGGAFF
v_call: TRBV4-1
clone_size: -
d_call: TRBD1
j_call: TRBJ1-1

cdr3_nt: TGTGCCAGCAGCTTATCCAGGGCAACTAATGAAAAACTGTTTTTT
cdr3_aa: CASSLSRATNEKLFF
v_call: TRBV7-2
clone_size: -
d_call: -
j_call: TRBJ1-4

cdr3_nt: TGTGCCAGCAGAGACTCCGGGACAGGGTATGAAAAACTGTTTTTT
cdr3_aa: CASRDSGTGYEKLFF
v_call: TRBV2
clone_size: -
d_call: TRBD1
j_call: TRBJ1-4

cdr3_nt: TGCGCCAGCAGCCAAGCCCGGGACACTGAAGCTTTCTTT
cdr3_aa: CASSQARDTEAFF
v_call: TRBV4-1
clone_size: -
d_call: -
j_call: TRBJ1-1

cdr3_nt: TGTGCCAGCAGCGTAGACGGGCAGGTGAACTATAATTCACCCCTCCACTTT
cdr3_aa: CASSVDGQVNYNSPLHF
v_call: TRBV9
clone_size: -
d_call: -
j_call: TRBJ1-6

cdr3_nt: TGTGCCAGCAGCCTTCCGGGGCTCTCACCCCTCCACTTT
cdr3_aa: CASSLPGLSPLHF
v_call: TRBV6-5
clone_size: -
d_call: -
j_call: TRBJ1-6

cdr3_nt: TGTGCCAGCTCACCCCCCGCTTCCTACAATGAGCAGTTCTTC
cdr3_aa: CASSPPASYNEQFF
v_call: TRBV18
clone_size: -
d_call: -
j_call: TRBJ2-1

cdr3_nt: TGCAGCGTTCCCGCCAGCGGGGGTTACAATGAGCAGTTCTTC
cdr3_aa: CSVPASGGYNEQFF
v_call: TRBV29-1
clone_size: -
d_call: TRBD2
j_call: TRBJ2-1

cdr3_nt: TGTGCCAGCAGCATGGATCTCACCGGGGAGCTGTTTTTT
cdr3_aa: CASSMDLTGELFF
v_call: TRBV6-6
clone_size: -
d_call: -
j_call: TRBJ2-2

cdr3_nt: TGTGCCAGCAGCCTAGGATACTACGAGCAGTACTTC
cdr3_aa: CASSLGYYEQYF
v_call: TRBV7-2
clone_size: -
d_call: -
j_call: TRBJ2-7

cdr3_nt: TGTGCCAGCAGCGTCGAAGGGGGCTTGGGAGAGACCCAGTACTTC
cdr3_aa: CASSVEGGLGETQYF
v_call: TRBV7-9
clone_size: -
d_call: TRBD1
j_call: TRBJ2-5

cdr3_nt: TGCGCCAGCACTAAGCAGGGGGGACCTCAAGAGACCCAGTACTTC
cdr3_aa: CASTKQGGPQETQYF
v_call: TRBV5-1
clone_size: -
d_call: -
j_call: TRBJ2-5

cdr3_nt: TGTGCCAGCAGCCGCGGGGACCTCGGACGCACAGATACGCAGTATTTT
cdr3_aa: CASSRGDLGRTDTQYF
v_call: TRBV11-2
clone_size: -
d_call: -
j_call: TRBJ2-3

cdr3_nt: TGCGCCAGCAGTCAAGCCGGACAAGATTCTTCCTACAATGAGCAGTTCTTC
cdr3_aa: CASSQAGQDSSYNEQFF
v_call: TRBV23-1
clone_size: -
d_call: -
j_call: TRBJ2-1

cdr3_nt: TGCGCCAGCAGCTTGGAAAGCGGGGGGGCGACAGATACGCAGTATTTT
cdr3_aa: CASSLESGGATDTQYF
v_call: TRBV5-1
clone_size: -
d_call: TRBD2
j_call: TRBJ2-3

cdr3_nt: TGTGCCAGTACCAACCGGACTAGCGTGGTCTCCTACAATGAGCAGTTCTTC
cdr3_aa: CASTNRTSVVSYNEQFF
v_call: TRBV19
clone_size: -
d_call: TRBD2
j_call: TRBJ2-1

cdr3_nt: TGCGCCAGCAGCCAAGCGGGGACAGGGCGAGGCGAGCAGTACTTC
cdr3_aa: CASSQAGTGRGEQYF
v_call: TRBV4-1
clone_size: few
d_call: TRBD1
j_call: TRBJ2-7

cdr3_nt: TGTGCCAGCAGTTACTGGTCAGGGGACAGGGTCTACGAGCAGTACTTC
cdr3_aa: CASSYWSGDRVYEQYF
v_call: TRBV6-5
clone_size: once
d_call: TRBD1
j_call: TRBJ2-7

cdr3_nt: TGTGCTAGTGGTTTGAGTGGGGCGCCTGGGGCCAACGTCCTGACTTTC
cdr3_aa: CASGLSGAPGANVLTF
v_call: TRBV12-5
clone_size: -
d_call: -
j_call: TRBJ2-6